This T cell receptor beta chain was retrieved from a study of identical twins. Whole-study results and caveats: For cord blood, abundant beta clonotypes had fewer insertions, unlike memory repertoires, which showed none. Within beta out-of-frame sequences, the excess sharing observed between twins was weaker. Models predicted less out-of-frame TCR alpha sharing in monozygotic twins than was found.

Note on this clonotype: Its target is not known.

The CDR3 extends over 17 amino acids. The germline CDR1 and CDR2 sequences are LGHNA and YSLEER. V dropped 0 bases and J dropped 4 bases, with 17 bases sitting between them. Unique molecular identifiers were present on the cDNA, and a universal primer site came from template switching. TCRdb called the 5' RACE reads again in MiXCR, with one record for every CDR3 protein. Of a few hundred thousand distinct CDR3 sequences detected, less than 20% appear once; the ten largest clones hold less than 15%. The J gene is TRBJ2-3, the V gene TRBV4-3, with D tentatively TRBD2 (5 bases). This sequence was found in a man in his fifties or sixties in good health. Input material: naive T cells sorted from blood. Here the CDR3 reads CASSQEVQRVGADTQYF. The CDR3 nucleotides read TGCGCCAGCAGCCAAGAGGTTCAGAGGGTCGGGGCAGATACGCAGTATTTT.